The sequence of this TCR beta chain was determined in a study of T cells in tuberculosis. Overall study: CD1B tetramers identified T cells specific for mycobacterial lipid GMM.

Measured with immunoSEQ multiplex PCR; TCRdb has only the in-frame clones, and not every one. The sample carries about 32,000 clones, approximately 94% recorded once. Adolescents were screened for latent TB by skin test and IGRA. Overall study results and limits: Samples were chosen by availability of cryopreserved specimens. GMM-specific TCRs were nearer to active tuberculosis alpha repertoires, suggesting expansion.

This CDR3 spans 16 amino acids. The junction had 6 bases not matched to a gene; V was cut back by 0 bases and J by 5 bases. Germline values: CDR1 MGHRA, CDR2 YSYEKL. Points on this clone: Antigen: not known.

The V gene is TRBV4-1, the J gene TRBJ2-7; 11 bases agree with TRBD1. What was sequenced was PBMCs. The receptor's source is a donor aged 10-30 years with latent tuberculosis or without tuberculosis infection. CDR3 sequence: CASSQDRTGGWDEQYF. The CDR3 nucleotides are TGCGCCAGCAGCCAAGACCGGACAGGGGGCTGGGACGAGCAGTACTTC.